This TCR beta chain is from a study of T cells in localized non-small cell lung cancer. Study outcomes and limitations: Analysis by sequencing included only one tumor region, so heterogeneity remains possible.

Assay: immunoSEQ multiplex PCR; the TCRdb copy retains only in-frame clones and omits some. Among about 39,000 clones listed, more than 75% were seen once. Concerning this clone itself: What it recognizes is unknown.

CDR3 length: 13 amino acids. CDR1 and CDR2 (germline): SEHNR, FQNEAQ (reference sequence). Trimming cost V 5 bases and J 4 bases; bases outside gene matches: 4. Sequences were derived from PBMCs, sampled before any cancer treatment. The chain links TRBV7-9 to TRBJ1-1, with 7 bases identical to TRBD1. This receptor was obtained from a woman aged 35-75 years with stage II squamous cell lung carcinoma. Here the CDR3 DNA reads TGTGCCAGCAGCCGGGGACAGCTCACTGAAGCTTTCTTT. Its translation is CASSRGQLTEAFF.